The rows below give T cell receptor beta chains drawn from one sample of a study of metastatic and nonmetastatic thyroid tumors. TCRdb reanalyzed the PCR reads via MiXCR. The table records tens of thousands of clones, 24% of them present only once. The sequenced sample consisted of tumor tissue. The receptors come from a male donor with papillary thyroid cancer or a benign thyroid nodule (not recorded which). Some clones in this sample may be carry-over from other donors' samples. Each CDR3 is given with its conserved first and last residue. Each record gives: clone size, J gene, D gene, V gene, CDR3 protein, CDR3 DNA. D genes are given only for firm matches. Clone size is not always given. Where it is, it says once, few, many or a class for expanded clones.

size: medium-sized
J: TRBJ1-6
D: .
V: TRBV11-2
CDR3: CASSLQGGSPLHF
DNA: TGTGCCAGCAGCTTACAGGGAGGATCACCCCTCCACTTT

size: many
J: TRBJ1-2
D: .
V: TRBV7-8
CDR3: CASSLEGNRPYGYTF
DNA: TGTGCCAGCAGCTTAGAAGGGAATAGGCCCTATGGCTACACCTTC

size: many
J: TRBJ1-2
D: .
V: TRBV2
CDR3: CASTPQGGIANYGYTF
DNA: TGTGCCAGCACCCCACAGGGAGGTATCGCTAACTATGGCTACACCTTC

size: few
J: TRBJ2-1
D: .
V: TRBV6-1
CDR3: CASRPNSGITYNEQFF
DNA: TGTGCCAGCAGGCCAAACAGCGGTATCACCTACAATGAGCAGTTCTTC

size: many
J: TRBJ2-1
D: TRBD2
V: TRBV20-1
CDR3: CSASNPGGANEQFF
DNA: TGCAGTGCTAGTAATCCGGGAGGGGCGAATGAGCAGTTCTTC

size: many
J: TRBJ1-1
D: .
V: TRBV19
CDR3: CASSRRRGNTEAFF
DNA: TGTGCCAGTAGTAGACGAAGGGGGAACACTGAAGCTTTCTTT

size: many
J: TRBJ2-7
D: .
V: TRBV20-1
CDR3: CSAIRDVTYEQYF
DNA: TGCAGTGCTATCCGGGACGTCACCTACGAGCAGTACTTC

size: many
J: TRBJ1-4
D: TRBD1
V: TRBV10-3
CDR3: CAISGQGGVGEKLFF
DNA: TGTGCCATCAGTGGCCAGGGGGGAGTTGGTGAAAAACTGTTTTTT

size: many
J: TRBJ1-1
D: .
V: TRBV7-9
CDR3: CASSPAYTEAFF
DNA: TGTGCCAGCAGTCCTGCGTACACTGAAGCTTTCTTT

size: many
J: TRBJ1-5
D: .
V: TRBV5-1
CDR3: CASSLGSNQPQHF
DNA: TGCGCCAGCAGCTTGGGGAGCAATCAGCCCCAGCATTTT

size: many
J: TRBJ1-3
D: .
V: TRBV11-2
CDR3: CASSFSRAGGNTIYF
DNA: TGTGCCAGCAGTTTCAGTCGCGCGGGGGGAAACACCATATATTTT

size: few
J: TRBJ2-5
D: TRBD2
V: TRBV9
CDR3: CASSVGTSGRGETQYF
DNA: TGTGCCAGCAGCGTTGGTACTAGCGGGAGGGGGGAGACCCAGTACTTC

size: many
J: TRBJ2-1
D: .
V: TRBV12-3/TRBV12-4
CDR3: CASSLYNEQFF
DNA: TGTGCCAGCAGTTTGTACAATGAGCAGTTCTTC

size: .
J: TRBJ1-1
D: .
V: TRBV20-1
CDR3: CSARVNTEAFF
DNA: TGCAGTGCTAGGGTGAACACTGAAGCTTTCTTT

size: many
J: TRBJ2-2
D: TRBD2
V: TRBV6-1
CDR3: CASPGGGTGELFF
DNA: TGTGCCAGCCCTGGGGGGGGCACCGGGGAGCTGTTTTTT

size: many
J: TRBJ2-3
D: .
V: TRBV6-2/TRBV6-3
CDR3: CASTAIWGTDTQYF
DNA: TGTGCCAGCACCGCAATTTGGGGCACAGATACGCAGTATTTT

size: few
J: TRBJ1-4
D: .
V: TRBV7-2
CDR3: CAISWAGTGNEKLFF
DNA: TGTGCCATCAGCTGGGCCGGGACTGGGAATGAAAAACTGTTTTTT

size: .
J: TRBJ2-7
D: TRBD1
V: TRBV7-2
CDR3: CASIQTPRGRDEQYF
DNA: TGTGCCAGCATTCAAACTCCCAGGGGGCGTGACGAGCAGTACTTC

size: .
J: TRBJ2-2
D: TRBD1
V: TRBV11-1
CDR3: CASSLGGQGAAGELLF
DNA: TGCGCCAGCAGCTTAGGGGGACAGGGGGCCGCCGGGGAGCTGCTTTTT

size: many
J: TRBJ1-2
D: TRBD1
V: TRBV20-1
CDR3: CSATLGQGRYGYTF
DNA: TGCAGTGCCACCTTGGGACAGGGAAGGTATGGCTACACCTTC

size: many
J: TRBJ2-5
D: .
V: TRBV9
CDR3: CASSVSPVLAGETQYF
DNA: TGTGCCAGCAGCGTCAGCCCGGTACTAGCTGGTGAGACCCAGTACTTC

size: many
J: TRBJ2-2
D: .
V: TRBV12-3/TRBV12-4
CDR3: CASSRDGNTGELFF
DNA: TGTGCCAGCAGCCGGGACGGGAACACCGGGGAGCTGTTTTTT

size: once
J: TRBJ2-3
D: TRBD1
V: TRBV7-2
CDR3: CASSLADRELWTDTQYF
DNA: TGTGCCAGCAGCTTAGCCGACAGGGAACTTTGGACAGATACGCAGTATTTT

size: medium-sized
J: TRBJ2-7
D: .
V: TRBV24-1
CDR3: CATSDFRGYEQYF
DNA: TGTGCCACCAGTGATTTTCGGGGCTACGAGCAGTACTTC

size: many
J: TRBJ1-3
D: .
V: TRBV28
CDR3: CASRTGTTGNTIYF
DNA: TGTGCCAGCAGGACCGGGACAACCGGAAACACCATATATTTT

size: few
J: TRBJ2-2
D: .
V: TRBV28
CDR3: CASSSPHRVTGELFF
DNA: TGTGCCAGCAGTTCCCCACACAGGGTGACCGGGGAGCTTTTTTTT

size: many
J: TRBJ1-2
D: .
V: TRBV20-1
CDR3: CSANDGYTF
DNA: TGCAGTGCTAACGATGGCTACACCTTC

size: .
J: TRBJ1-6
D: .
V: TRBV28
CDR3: CASSSAGVGGARSPLHF
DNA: TGTGCCAGCAGTTCCGCGGGGGTGGGGGGGGCGAGATCACCCCTCCACTTT

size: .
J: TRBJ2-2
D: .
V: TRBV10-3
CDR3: CAISESSLLAGSTGELFF
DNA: TGTGCCATCAGTGAGTCCTCTCTTCTAGCAGGGTCGACCGGGGAGCTGTTTTTT

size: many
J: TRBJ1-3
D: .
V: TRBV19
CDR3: CASSIGAAIHSGNTIYF
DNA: TGTGCCAGTAGTATAGGAGCGGCGATCCACTCTGGAAACACCATATATTTT

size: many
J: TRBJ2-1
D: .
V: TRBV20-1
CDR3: CSARERHNEQFF
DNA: TGCAGTGCTAGAGAAAGGCACAATGAGCAGTTCTTC

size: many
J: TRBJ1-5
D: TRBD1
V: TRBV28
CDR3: CASRPGTGSNQPQHF
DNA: TGTGCCAGCAGGCCGGGGACAGGGAGCAATCAGCCCCAGCATTTT

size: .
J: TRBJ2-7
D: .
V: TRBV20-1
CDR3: CSAWPLGEQTTYEQYF
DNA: TGCAGTGCGTGGCCCCTGGGGGAACAGACTACCTACGAGCAGTACTTC